These T cell receptor beta chains were read from a single sample in a study of control samples from healthy donors and cancer patients. Clones were sequenced by immunoSEQ multiplex PCR, and TCRdb holds only the in-frame ones, with some missing. Of some 49,000 clones in the sample, approximately 83% were seen once. The sample taken for sequencing was PBMCs. The receptors were gathered from a woman between 45 and 65 years old with lung cancer. Each CDR3 is given with its conserved first and last residue. A D gene is named only where the DNA matches it firmly. The listing skips clone size in some rows; elsewhere it reads once, few, many or a size class.

>NA|TRBV29-1|TRBJ2-1|once
TGCAGCGTTGAAAGGCCCCGCGATGAGCAGTTCTTC
CSVERPRDEQFF
>NA|TRBV4-2|TRBJ1-1|NA
TGTGCCAGCAGCCGATCCGGGGGAAACACTGAAGCTTTCTTT
CASSRSGGNTEAFF
>NA|TRBV7-3|TRBJ1-2|few
TGTGCCAGCAGCTTAATAGAAGGGAACTATGGCTACACCTTC
CASSLIEGNYGYTF
>NA|TRBV7-8|TRBJ2-7|few
TGTGCCAGCACCCCCGAGTCCTACGAGCAGTACTTC
CASTPESYEQYF
>NA|TRBV28|TRBJ2-7|NA
TGTGCCAGCAGTTTAAGTGGTAGGGCTAACGAGCAGTACTTC
CASSLSGRANEQYF
>TRBD1|TRBV27|TRBJ1-5|NA
TGTGCCAGCAGTTGGGGACAGGGTTATAATCAGCCCCAGCATTTT
CASSWGQGYNQPQHF
>TRBD1|TRBV2|TRBJ1-1|NA
TGTGCCAGCAGCGCCAGGGGGCCCGGCACTGAAGCTTTCTTT
CASSARGPGTEAFF
>NA|TRBV5-1|TRBJ2-7|NA
TGCGCCAGCAGCTTGGGACAGTCGTCCTACGAGCAGTACTTC
CASSLGQSSYEQYF
>NA|TRBV19|TRBJ2-2|NA
TGTGCCAGTAGTATTGCGGTGAACCCCGGGGAGCTGTTTTTT
CASSIAVNPGELFF
>TRBD1|TRBV7-9|TRBJ1-1|NA
TGTGCCAGCAGCTTAGCTAACTGGGACAGGGGTGGAGAAACCGAAGCTTTCTTT
CASSLANWDRGGETEAFF
>TRBD1|TRBV19|TRBJ2-3|NA
TGTGCCAGTGGTACAGGGGTCACAGATACGCAGTATTTT
CASGTGVTDTQYF
>NA|TRBV3-1/TRBV3-2|TRBJ2-3|NA
TGTGCCAGCAGCCAAAGGATAGTGGATACGCAGTATTTT
CASSQRIVDTQYF
>NA|TRBV27|TRBJ1-1|NA
TGTGCCAGCAGTTTAACTTGGGTCACTGAAGCTTTCTTT
CASSLTWVTEAFF
>TRBD1|TRBV6-6|TRBJ1-2|NA
TGTGCCAGCAGTTATACCTTTGGACAGGGGGGAAACACCTTC
CASSYTFGQGGNTF
>NA|TRBV29-1|TRBJ1-1|NA
TGCAGCGTTGTACCAATGAACACTGAAGCTTTCTTT
CSVVPMNTEAFF
>NA|TRBV19|TRBJ2-5|NA
TGTGCCAGTAGTATAGATGGGGAGACCCAGTACTTC
CASSIDGETQYF
>TRBD1|TRBV28|TRBJ1-1|NA
TGTGCCAGCACCCCTCTCCCGGGACAGGCCAAGAACACTGAAGCTTTCTTT
CASTPLPGQAKNTEAFF
>TRBD1|TRBV5-1|TRBJ1-1|NA
TGCGCCAGCAGCTTAGACAGGGGCAACACTGAAGCTTTCTTT
CASSLDRGNTEAFF
>NA|TRBV7-3|TRBJ1-1|NA
TGTGCCAGCAGCTATTTTGGGGGTGGAGAAGCTTTCTTT
CASSYFGGGEAFF
>TRBD1|TRBV5-6|TRBJ1-5|few
TGTGCCAGCAGCTTGCGGTCAGGGGGCCTTGGGAGCAATCAGCCCCAGCATTTT
CASSLRSGGLGSNQPQHF
>NA|TRBV7-9|TRBJ1-5|NA
TGTGCCAGCAGCCTAACTGGACAGTCTTATCAGCCCCAGCATTTT
CASSLTGQSYQPQHF
>NA|TRBV27|TRBJ2-1|NA
TGTGCCAGCAGTTTCAGGGCCAGTCCGAGCTCCTACAATGAGCAGTTCTTC
CASSFRASPSSYNEQFF
>NA|TRBV9|TRBJ2-1|NA
TGTGCCAGCAGCGTAGGGACACCGAACAATGAGCAGTTCTTC
CASSVGTPNNEQFF
>NA|TRBV6-6|TRBJ1-1|NA
TGTGCCAGCAGTTACCTCGTCTCGAACACTGAAGCTTTCTTT
CASSYLVSNTEAFF
>NA|TRBV11-3|TRBJ1-1|NA
TGTGCCAGCAGCTCTGGTAGGGGGGCAGGAGCTTTCTTT
CASSSGRGAGAFF
>NA|TRBV18|TRBJ1-4|NA
TGTGCCAGCTCACCCAAGGAAAAACTGTTTTTT
CASSPKEKLFF
>TRBD1|TRBV19|TRBJ1-1|NA
TGTGCCAGTAGTATATCCAACAGGGGGTTGGCTGAAGCTTTCTTT
CASSISNRGLAEAFF
>NA|TRBV18|TRBJ1-4|NA
TGTGCCAGCTCACCTAGGACGGGCAGCAAATTAGAAAAACTGTTTTTT
CASSPRTGSKLEKLFF